These 29 T cell receptor beta chains share one sample of origin, sequenced in a study of monozygotic twins with inflammatory bowel disease. TCRdb re-called the 5' RACE reads, yielding one record per CDR3 amino acid sequence without DNA. The listing records around 140,000 distinct CDR3 sequences. The sequenced material came from blood. These receptors all come from a human donor with ulcerative colitis or Crohn's disease, or a healthy co-twin of an affected twin (not recorded which).

The chain couples TRBV5-6 to TRBJ2-1; lacking DNA, the TRBD1 call made by TCRdb goes unchecked. CDR1 SGHDT and CDR2 YYEEEE come from the germline V gene. The length of the CDR3 is 14 residues. CDR3 loop: CASSLQGSYNEQFF.

The chain couples TRBV7-6 to TRBJ2-3; TCRdb's D gene call, TRBD2, goes unchecked for lack of DNA. The CDR3 totals 13 residues. Per germline, CDR1 SGHVS and CDR2 FNYEAQ. The CDR3: CASGLGITDTQYF.

This chain joins TRBV6-5 and TRBJ2-5; TCRdb reports TRBD1, a call that lacks DNA to check it against. This CDR3 is 14 amino acids long. The germline gives CDR1 MNHEY, CDR2 SVGAGI. The CDR3 sequence: CASSYSGREGTQYF.

CDR3 loop: CASSYTGGTYNEQFF. This chain connects TRBV6-5 to TRBJ2-1. CDR3 length equals 15 residues. Germline V lookup: CDR1 MNHEY, CDR2 SVGAGI.

The J gene is TRBJ2-7, the V gene TRBV5-1; there is no DNA to check the TCRdb D call of TRBD1. Germline assignment: CDR1 SGHRS and CDR2 YFSETQ. The CDR3 length is 16 residues. The CDR3 sequence: CASSLNPPGTTYEQYF.

The V call is TRBV20-1, the J call TRBJ1-5. The CDR3 is made up of 16 amino acids. From germline, CDR1 is DFQATT and CDR2 SNEGSKA (reference sequence). The CDR3 protein is CSARDHAAGEFQPQHF.

The rearrangement links TRBV3-1 to TRBJ2-2; TCRdb calls TRBD1, which cannot be checked without DNA. The CDR3 spans 16 residues. Looked up from germline, CDR1 is LGHDT and CDR2 is YNNKEL (reference sequence). The CDR3 spells CASSEVGTANTGELFF. The full variable domain, its missing parts supplied by reference TRBV3-1 and TRBJ2-2, is DTAVSQTPKYLVTQMGNDKSIKCEQNLGHDTMYWYKQDSKKFLKIMFSYNNKELIINETVPNRFSPKSPDKAHLNLHINSLELGDSAVYFCASSEVGTANTGELFFGEGSRLTVL.

This chain links TRBV5-4 with TRBJ1-5; TCRdb's D call, TRBD1, is unchecked because there is no DNA. CDR1 is SGHNT and CDR2 is YYREEE in the germline V gene (reference sequence). The CDR3 totals 13 residues. This CDR3 reads CASSYAQGQPQHF.

The rearrangement uses TRBV5-1 and TRBJ2-5. The CDR3 runs 14 residues. The germline CDR1 and CDR2 sequences are SGHRS and YFSETQ. CDR3 residues: CASSLGQLLETQYF. Using reference TRBV5-1 and TRBJ2-5 for the parts outside the CDR3, the full variable domain is KAGVTQTPRYLIKTRGQQVTLSCSPISGHRSVSWYQQTPGQGLQFLFEYFSETQRNKGNFPGRFSGRQFSNSRSEMNVSTLELGDSALYLCASSLGQLLETQYFGPGTRLLVL.

The chain is built from TRBV7-2 and TRBJ2-7; the TRBD1 assignment by TCRdb is unverifiable without DNA. The CDR3 sequence is 14 residues long. CDR1 SGHTA and CDR2 FQGNSA come from the germline V gene. CDR3 sequence: CASSLPGHSYEQYF. The whole variable domain, remainder taken from reference TRBV7-2 and TRBJ2-7, is GAGVSQSPSNKVTEKGKDVELRCDPISGHTALYWYRQSLGQGLEFLIYFQGNSAPDKSGLPSDRFSAERTGGSVSTLTIQRTQQEDSAVYLCASSLPGHSYEQYFGPGTRLTVT.

V is TRBV7-2 and J is TRBJ2-1; TCRdb calls TRBD1, which cannot be checked without DNA. The CDR3 has 13 residues. CDR1 is SGHTA and CDR2 is FQGNSA in the germline V gene. CDR3 in amino acids: CASRPSDRPEQFF.

The chain combines TRBV5-1 with TRBJ2-6; absent DNA, TCRdb's TRBD1 call cannot be checked. Germline assignment: CDR1 SGHRS and CDR2 YFSETQ. The CDR3 loop spans 16 amino acids. The CDR3 sequence: CASSFTGNPGANVLTF.

The chain has TRBV5-1 and TRBJ2-1; lacking DNA, the TRBD2 call made by TCRdb goes unchecked. The CDR3 sequence is 19 residues long. CDR1 SGHRS and CDR2 YFSETQ come from the germline V gene. This chain's CDR3 is CASAHQEGHKTLSYNEQFF. Variable domain in full (rest from reference TRBV5-1 and TRBJ2-1): KAGVTQTPRYLIKTRGQQVTLSCSPISGHRSVSWYQQTPGQGLQFLFEYFSETQRNKGNFPGRFSGRQFSNSRSEMNVSTLELGDSALYLCASAHQEGHKTLSYNEQFFGPGTRLTVL.

The rearrangement joins TRBV5-1 to TRBJ2-5; TCRdb reports TRBD1, a call that lacks DNA to check it against. The CDR3 runs 16 residues. Germline V CDR1 and CDR2: SGHRS, YFSETQ. CDR3 protein: CASSFDPGQGSETQYF.

The CDR3 here is CASSPWGETKNIQYF. This rearrangement joins TRBV19 to TRBJ2-4; the TCRdb call, TRBD1, lacks DNA for checking. This CDR3 region has 15 residues. Looked up from germline, CDR1 is LNHDA and CDR2 is SQIVND (reference sequence).

V gene TRBV29-1 combines with J gene TRBJ2-7; TCRdb's assignment of TRBD2 cannot be checked, as there is no DNA. Germline V gene lookup returns CDR1 SQVTM and CDR2 ANQGSEA. This CDR3 is built from 13 residues. The CDR3 reads CSVGWRGGREQYF.

CDR3 protein: CASRYGNSGANVLTF. This rearrangement joins TRBV5-1 to TRBJ2-6. This CDR3 contains 15 residues. Germline V gene data show CDR1 as SGHRS and CDR2 as YFSETQ.

The genes are TRBV12-3 or TRBV12-4 and TRBJ1-5; TCRdb indicates TRBD1, and absent DNA this call remains unverified. The CDR3 has 14 amino acids. Here the CDR3 reads CASSRQGAEQPQHF.

The chain carries TRBV18 and TRBJ1-5. The CDR3 contains 14 residues. Per the germline V gene, CDR1 is KGHSH and CDR2 is LQKENI. Here the CDR3 reads CASSQKGLDQPQHF.

The chain has TRBV14 and TRBJ1-2; the TCRdb call, TRBD1, lacks DNA for checking. The CDR3 loop spans 18 amino acids. Germline V lookup: CDR1 SGHDN, CDR2 FVKESK. CDR3 residues: CASSQLLPGTGLHYGYTF.

The rearrangement joins TRBV6-2 or TRBV6-3 to TRBJ2-7; absent DNA, TCRdb's TRBD1 call cannot be checked. The CDR3 sequence is 18 residues long. Germline values: CDR1 MNHEY, CDR2 SVGEGT. The CDR3: CASSYRRIRSQWPYEQYF.

This sequence joins TRBV7-2 and TRBJ1-1. Germline V CDR1 and CDR2: SGHTA, FQGNSA. The CDR3 runs to 13 residues. CDR3 loop: CASSFHMNTEAFF.

The chain links TRBV27 to TRBJ2-2. Germline V CDR1 and CDR2: MNHEY, SMNVEV (reference sequence). The CDR3 length is 14 residues. The CDR3 region is CASSPVTARGELFF.

This rearrangement joins TRBV15 to TRBJ1-1. Germline CDR1 and CDR2: LNHNV and YYDKDF (reference sequence). The CDR3 has 14 residues. This CDR3 is CATSRVWGNTEAFF. Full variable domain (outside the CDR3, taken from reference TRBV15 and TRBJ1-1): DAMVIQNPRYQVTQFGKPVTLSCSQTLNHNVMYWYQQKSSQAPKLLFHYYDKDFNNEADTPDNFQSRRPNTSFCFLDIRSPGLGDTAMYLCATSRVWGNTEAFFGQGTRLTVV.

The rearrangement links TRBV5-4 to TRBJ2-7; TCRdb lists TRBD1, though no DNA is available to test this call. The CDR3 extends over 14 amino acids. Germline loops: CDR1 SGHNT, CDR2 YYREEE (reference sequence). The CDR3 spells CASSFRDRGNEQYF.

The gene calls are TRBV7-2 and TRBJ2-3. The CDR3 consists of 14 residues. CDR1 is SGHTA, CDR2 FQGNSA, per germline. CDR3 loop: CASSLAPSTDTQYF.

The rearrangement joins TRBV7-2 to TRBJ2-5. CDR3 length: 15 residues. CDR1 is SGHTA and CDR2 is FQGNSA in the germline V gene. The CDR3 here is CASSPRPMVGETQYF.

The chain carries TRBV6-5 and TRBJ2-3; TCRdb designates TRBD1, a call that cannot be tested without DNA. The germline gives CDR1 MNHEY, CDR2 SVGAGI. The CDR3 is 16 amino acids. This chain's CDR3 is CASSYSGQILTDTQYF.

This chain uses TRBV5-1 with TRBJ2-5; TCRdb's D gene call, TRBD1, goes unchecked for lack of DNA. The CDR3 is 17 residues long. Germline V gene sequence: CDR1 SGHRS, CDR2 YFSETQ. The CDR3 sequence: CASSLGRGTGDRETQYF. Looking up the rest from reference TRBV5-1 and TRBJ2-5 gives the full variable domain: KAGVTQTPRYLIKTRGQQVTLSCSPISGHRSVSWYQQTPGQGLQFLFEYFSETQRNKGNFPGRFSGRQFSNSRSEMNVSTLELGDSALYLCASSLGRGTGDRETQYFGPGTRLLVL.